This TCR beta chain was retrieved from a study of beta chain features in type 1 diabetes. Overall study results and limits: All four CD4+ subsets from Type 1 diabetes patients carried moderately but significantly shorter TCRB CDR3s.

TCRB transcripts that were expressed got sequenced, as all of the isolated RNA had been reverse transcribed. Repertoires were generated with immunoSEQ multiplex PCR, while TCRdb's copy carries only in-frame clones and drops some. The repertoire has 200,000 to 250,000 clones, roughly 14% of them found once; the top ten carry just under 0.02%. Germline-derived CDR1 and CDR2 are WSHSY and SAAADI. This CDR3 has 12 residues. V was shortened by 8 bases and J by 3 bases, with 11 bases between the two germline ends. In this sample, this clone turned up a few times. What it recognizes is unknown. This TCR came from a man between 25 and 39 years old with type 1 diabetes. The chain joins TRBV10-2 to TRBJ2-7; tentatively, D is TRBD1 (6 bases). Sequencing used naive CD4+ T cells from blood. The CDR3 sequence: CASLRDNYEQYF. In DNA form, the CDR3 reads TGCGCCAGCCTACGGGACAACTACGAGCAGTACTTC.